This T cell receptor (beta chain) originates from a study of cytomegalovirus exposure and HLA in healthy donors. A multiplex PCR was run with 60 Vbeta primers and 13 Jbeta primers. Assay used: immunoSEQ multiplex PCR; TCRdb lists only in-frame clones, some missing. The profile shows roughly 230,000 clones, 78% of them singletons. CDR1 and CDR2 from the germline V gene are KGHSH and LQKENI. V gave up 3 bases and J gave up 0 bases; unmatched junction bases: 7. CDR3 size: 16 residues. The V and J genes are TRBV18 and TRBJ1-2; TRBD1 matches 7 bases. The TCR comes from a boy aged 10-17 years in good health and CMV-seronegative. The sample taken for sequencing was PBMCs. The CDR3, as DNA: TGTGCCAGCTCACCGCGGACAGGCGCAGCTAACTATGGCTACACCTTC. Amino acids: CASSPRTGAANYGYTF.